These 8 T cell receptor beta chains originate from one sample sequenced in a study of T cell changes during pregnancy in multiple sclerosis. Some clones are missing from TCRdb's copy, which holds only in-frame ones; the method was immunoSEQ multiplex PCR. Seen here are tens of thousands of clones, 90% to 95% observed once, and the top ten hold around 0.66%. Here the sequenced sample was CD4+ T cells from peripheral blood mononuclear cells, taken in the second trimester of pregnancy. These receptors all stem from a female donor in good health, enrolled as a control in a pregnancy study.

This chain uses TRBV2 with TRBJ1-2, with 10 bases matching TRBD1. Germline trimming cut 4 bases from V and 7 bases from J; bases unmatched to any gene: 3. Germline V lookup: CDR1 SNHLY, CDR2 FYNNEI. The CDR3 runs to 13 residues. The CDR3 spells CASSGQGARGYTF. The DNA for the CDR3 is TGTGCCAGCAGTGGACAGGGGGCGCGTGGCTACACCTTC.

This clone was detected only once. The chain recombines TRBV7-3 with TRBJ1-1; TRBD1 matches 8 bases. Trimming removed 5 bases from V and 3 bases from J; junction bases left unmatched: 2. Per germline, CDR1 SGHTA and CDR2 FQGTGA. The CDR3 sequence is 13 residues long. The CDR3 region is CASSETGDTEAFF. DNA for the CDR3: TGTGCCAGCAGCGAGACAGGGGACACTGAAGCTTTCTTT.

The chain combines TRBV7-3 with TRBJ2-5, with D possibly TRBD2 on 7 matching bases. Germline V gene sequence: CDR1 SGHTA, CDR2 FQGTGA. The CDR3 has 16 residues. V gave up 4 bases and J gave up 2 bases, with 17 bases separating them. The CDR3 loop reads CASSSGGGGWQETQYF. The CDR3 nucleotides read TGTGCCAGCAGCTCTGGGGGCGGGGGATGGCAAGAGACCCAGTACTTC.

The chain has TRBV28 and TRBJ2-7; 10 bases line up with TRBD1. Germline CDR1 and CDR2: MDHEN and SYDVKM. The CDR3 totals 14 residues. V lost 4 bases to trimming and J lost 7 bases; unmatched junction nucleotides: 7. CDR3 nucleotides: TGTGCCAGCAGTTCGGGACAGGGGATCTATGAGCAGTACTTC. It translates to CASSSGQGIYEQYF.

Details on this clone: At one end, the junction sequence differs from germline, possibly due to a read error. This chain joins TRBV7-9 and TRBJ2-5, with D possibly being TRBD2 (7 bases). Germline V gene data show CDR1 as SEHNR and CDR2 as FQNEAQ (reference sequence). The CDR3 is 14 amino acids. DNA for the CDR3: TGTGCCAGCAGCATACAGGGAGGGCAAGGGACCCAGTACTTC. Encoded protein: CASSIQGGQGTQYF.

This chain joins TRBV11-2 and TRBJ1-4, with 9 bases fitting TRBD1. The CDR3 length is 18 residues. With V trimmed by 4 bases and J by 7 bases, 16 bases remained unmatched. In germline, CDR1 is SGHAT, CDR2 FQNNGV. This CDR3 reads CASSSEGQGVGVGEKLFF. CDR3 bases: TGTGCCAGCAGCTCCGAGGGACAGGGAGTTGGTGTCGGTGAAAAACTGTTTTTT.

The chain recombines TRBV7-2 with TRBJ2-7; D call uncertain. This CDR3 is built from 15 residues. The germline V and J ends were trimmed by 1 base and 4 bases, with 14 bases remaining between them. The germline V gene encodes CDR1 SGHTA and CDR2 FQGNSA. The CDR3 region has the DNA TGTGCCAGCAGCTTAGATACTTCCGTCCCATACGAGCAGTACTTC. Its translation: CASSLDTSVPYEQYF.

This chain uses TRBV9 with TRBJ1-3; D gene unclear. The CDR3 is 15 amino acids. Germline V CDR1 and CDR2: SGDLS, YYNGEE. Trimming pared 3 bases from V and 0 bases from J, leaving 10 bases between. CDR3 in amino acids: CASSATHNSGNTIYF. CDR3 DNA sequence: TGTGCCAGCAGCGCAACACACAACTCTGGAAACACCATATATTTT.